This TCR beta chain was identified in a study of shared clonotypes between healthy human individuals. Regarding the study as a whole: Relative to memory subsets, naive subsets generally showed larger estimated richness. Rarefaction demonstrated incomplete sorted-subset sequencing despite large depth. The study drew on few donors, limiting represented genetic and exposure-history diversity.

The CDR3 runs to 17 residues. Between the trimmed V and J ends, which lost 6 bases and 6 bases, there was a span of 24 bases. In germline, CDR1 is SEHNR, CDR2 FQNEAQ (reference sequence). Clones were read by immunoSEQ multiplex PCR, and TCRdb kept only the in-frame ones, dropping some. The sample has about 2.3 million clones, 93% seen once. This clone was picked up one time. Its antigen is not known. The receptor's source is a man in his late teens or twenties in good health. Some clones in this sample may be carry-over from other donors' samples. Input material: naive CD4+ T cells from PBMCs. Subset in this sample: CD45RA+ positively selected. The V call is TRBV7-9, the J call TRBJ2-1; perhaps TRBD2 as D (6 bases). CDR3 amino acids: CASRGPREPRPVNEQFF. CDR3 nucleotides: TGTGCCAGCAGGGGCCCCCGGGAGCCCAGGCCGGTCAATGAGCAGTTCTTC.